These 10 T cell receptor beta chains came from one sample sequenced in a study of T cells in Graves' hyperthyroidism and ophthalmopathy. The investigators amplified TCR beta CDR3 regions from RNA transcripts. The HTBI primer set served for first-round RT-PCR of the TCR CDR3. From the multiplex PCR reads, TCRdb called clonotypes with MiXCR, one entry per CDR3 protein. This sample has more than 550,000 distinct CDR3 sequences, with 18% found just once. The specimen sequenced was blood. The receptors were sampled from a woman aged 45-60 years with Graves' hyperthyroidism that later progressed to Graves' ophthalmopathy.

The CDR3 DNA follows: TGTGCCAGCAGCTTAGCCCGAGGGTTCCCCGGGGAGCTGTTTTTT. Its translation is CASSLARGFPGELFF. The J gene is TRBJ2-2, the V gene TRBV11-2, with a tentative D call TRBD2 (5 bases). Germline CDR1 reads SGHAT; CDR2 reads FQNNGV. The CDR3 length is 15 residues. Trimming removed 1 base at V and 6 bases at J, with 12 bases between.

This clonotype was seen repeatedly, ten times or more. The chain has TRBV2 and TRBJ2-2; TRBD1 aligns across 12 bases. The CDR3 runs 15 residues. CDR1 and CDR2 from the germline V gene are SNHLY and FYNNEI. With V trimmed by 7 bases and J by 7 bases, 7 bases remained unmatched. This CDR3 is CASIPGTGGFGELFF. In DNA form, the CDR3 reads TGTGCCAGCATTCCCGGGACAGGGGGCTTCGGGGAGCTGTTTTTT.

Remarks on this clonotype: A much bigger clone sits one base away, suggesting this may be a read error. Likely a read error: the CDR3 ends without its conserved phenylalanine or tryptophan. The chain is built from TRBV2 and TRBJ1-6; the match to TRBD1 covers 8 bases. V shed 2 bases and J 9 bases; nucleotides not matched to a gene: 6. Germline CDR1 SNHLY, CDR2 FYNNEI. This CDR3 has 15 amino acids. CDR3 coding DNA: TGTGCCAGCAGTGAATTAGCACAGGGGGGTTCACCCCTCCACCTT. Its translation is CASSELAQGGSPLHL.

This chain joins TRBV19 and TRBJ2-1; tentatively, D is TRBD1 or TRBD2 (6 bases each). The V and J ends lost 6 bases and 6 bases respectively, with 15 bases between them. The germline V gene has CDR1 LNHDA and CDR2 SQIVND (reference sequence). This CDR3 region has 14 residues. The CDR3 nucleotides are TGTGCCAGTAGGACTGGGGGGCTCTGCAATGAGCAGTTCTTC. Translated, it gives CASRTGGLCNEQFF. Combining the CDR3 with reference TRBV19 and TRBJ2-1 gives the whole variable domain DGGITQSPKYLFRKEGQNVTLSCEQNLNHDAMYWYRQDPGQGLRLIYYSQIVNDFQKGDIAEGYSVSREKKESFPLTVTSAQKNPTAFYLCASRTGGLCNEQFFGPGTRLTVL.

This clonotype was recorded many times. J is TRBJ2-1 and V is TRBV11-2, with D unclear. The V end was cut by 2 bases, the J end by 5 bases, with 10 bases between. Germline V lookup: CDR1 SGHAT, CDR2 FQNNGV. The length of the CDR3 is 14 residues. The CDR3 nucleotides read TGTGCCAGCAGCTTATATTCCCCAGACAATGAGCAGTTCTTC. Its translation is CASSLYSPDNEQFF.

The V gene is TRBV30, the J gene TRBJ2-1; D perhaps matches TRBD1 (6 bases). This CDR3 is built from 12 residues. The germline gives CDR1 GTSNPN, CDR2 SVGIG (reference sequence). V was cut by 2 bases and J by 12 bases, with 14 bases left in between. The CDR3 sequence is CAWSLGQTAQFF. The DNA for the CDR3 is TGTGCCTGGAGTCTTGGACAGACCGCGCAGTTCTTC. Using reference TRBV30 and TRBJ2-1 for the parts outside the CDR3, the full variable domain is SQTIHQWPATLVQPVGSPLSLECTVEGTSNPNLYWYRQAAGRGLQLLFYSVGIGQISSEVPQNLSASRPQDRQFILSSKKLLLSDSGFYLCAWSLGQTAQFFGPGTRLTVL.

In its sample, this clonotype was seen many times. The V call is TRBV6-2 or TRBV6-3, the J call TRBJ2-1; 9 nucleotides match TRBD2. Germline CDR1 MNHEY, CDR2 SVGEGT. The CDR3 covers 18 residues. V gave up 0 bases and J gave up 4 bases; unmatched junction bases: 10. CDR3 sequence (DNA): TGTGCCAGCAGTTACTCGAGGGACCTAGCGGGGAAGTACAATGAGCAGTTCTTC. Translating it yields CASSYSRDLAGKYNEQFF.

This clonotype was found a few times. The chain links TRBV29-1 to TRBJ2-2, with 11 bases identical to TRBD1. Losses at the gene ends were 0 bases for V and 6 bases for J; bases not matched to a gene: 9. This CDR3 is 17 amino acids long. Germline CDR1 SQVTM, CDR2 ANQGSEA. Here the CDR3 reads CSVEELQGQGAPGELFF. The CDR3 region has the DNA TGCAGCGTTGAAGAGCTTCAAGGACAGGGGGCACCCGGGGAGCTGTTTTTT.

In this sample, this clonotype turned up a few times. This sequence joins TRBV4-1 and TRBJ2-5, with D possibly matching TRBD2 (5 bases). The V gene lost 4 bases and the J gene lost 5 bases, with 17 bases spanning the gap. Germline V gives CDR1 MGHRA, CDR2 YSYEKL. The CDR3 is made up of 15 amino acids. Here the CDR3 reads CASSPMAVSGETQYF. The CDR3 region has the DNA TGCGCCAGCAGCCCCATGGCGGTCTCGGGGGAGACCCAGTACTTC.

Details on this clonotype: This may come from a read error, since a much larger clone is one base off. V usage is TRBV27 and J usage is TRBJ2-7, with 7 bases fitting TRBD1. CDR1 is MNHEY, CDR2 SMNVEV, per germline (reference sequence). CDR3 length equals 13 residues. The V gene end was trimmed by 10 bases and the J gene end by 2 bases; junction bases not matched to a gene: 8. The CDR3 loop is CANRWTGTYEQYF. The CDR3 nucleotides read TGTGCCAACAGATGGACAGGCACCTACGAGCAGTACTTC.